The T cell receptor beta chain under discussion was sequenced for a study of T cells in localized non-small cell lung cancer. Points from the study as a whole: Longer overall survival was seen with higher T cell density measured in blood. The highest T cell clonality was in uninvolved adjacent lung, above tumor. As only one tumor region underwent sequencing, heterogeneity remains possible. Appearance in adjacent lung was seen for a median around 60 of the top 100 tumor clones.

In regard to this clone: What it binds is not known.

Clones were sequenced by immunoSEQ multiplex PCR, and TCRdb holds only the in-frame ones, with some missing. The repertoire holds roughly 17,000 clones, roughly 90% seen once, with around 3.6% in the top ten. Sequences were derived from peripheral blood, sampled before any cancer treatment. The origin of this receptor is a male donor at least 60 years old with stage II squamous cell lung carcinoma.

The CDR3 bases are TGTGCCAGCAGCTTTCGAGGAACCTACGAGCAGTACTTC. It yields the protein CASSFRGTYEQYF. The V gene is TRBV7-2, the J gene TRBJ2-7; no firm D call. The germline V gene has CDR1 SGHTA and CDR2 FQGNSA. With 3 bases removed from V and 2 bases from J, the gap between germline ends came to 8 bases. The CDR3 sequence is 13 residues long.